The sequence of this T cell receptor beta chain was determined in a study of Graves' ophthalmopathy and Graves' hyperthyroidism. Study-level results: The model predicted progression of ophthalmopathy with a sensitivity of roughly 69%, and its specificity was about 73%. In blood, most expanded thyroid clonotypes above 0.001 frequency were also detected.

CDR3 length equals 14 residues. The ends lost 5 bases at V and 12 bases at J; junction bases unmatched: 16. Germline CDR1 is LNHDA and CDR2 is SQIVND (reference sequence). This clonotype was seen a few times. Antigen: not known. The authors amplified TCR beta CDR3 regions, and they did so from RNA transcripts for repertoire sequencing. Investigators did first-round RT-PCR with HTBI primers, then second-round multiplex PCR. TCRdb reprocessed the multiplex PCR reads via MiXCR and lists one record per CDR3 protein. The sample lists approximately 700,000 distinct CDR3 sequences; 40% were seen once. Ophthalmopathy-affected donors exhibited moderate-to-severe activity, CAS ≥3, NOSPECS ≥4, and duration under 3 months.

The material sequenced was peripheral blood. This chain uses TRBV19 with TRBJ2-7; 7 bases are shared with TRBD1. The clonotype comes from an adult man with Graves' ophthalmopathy. The CDR3 sequence: CASSLGSGTAMPYF. In DNA form, the CDR3 reads TGTGCCAGTAGTCTTGGTTCCGGGACAGCGATGCCGTACTTC.